These 15 T cell receptor beta chains originate from one sample sequenced in a study of T cell responses to AZD1222 COVID-19 vaccine. Sequencing used immunoSEQ multiplex PCR; TCRdb keeps in-frame clones, though not all of them. The table shows 110,000 to 150,000 clones, with about 93% occurring only once. The source material was peripheral blood, sampled on day 0 of AZD1222 vaccination. The source of these receptors is an adult in good health.

The rearrangement links TRBV28 to TRBJ1-6; 7 bases match TRBD1. The V gene end was trimmed by 4 bases and the J gene end by 7 bases; junction bases not matched to a gene: 7. The germline V gene encodes CDR1 MDHEN and CDR2 SYDVKM. The CDR3 is made up of 15 amino acids. The CDR3 sequence: CASSSPGQPNSPLHF. The DNA for the CDR3 is TGTGCCAGCAGTTCCCCGGGACAGCCAAATTCACCCCTCCACTTT. The full variable domain, with the rest looked up from reference TRBV28 and TRBJ1-6, is DVKVTQSSRYLVKRTGEKVFLECVQDMDHENMFWYRQDPGLGLRLIYFSYDVKMKEKGDIPEGYSVSREKKERFSLILESASTNQTSMYLCASSSPGQPNSPLHFGNGTRLTVT.

This sequence joins TRBV9 and TRBJ2-4; D possibly corresponds to TRBD2 (5 bases). V gave up 4 bases and J gave up 1 base, with 18 bases separating them. The CDR3 loop spans 17 amino acids. Germline V gives CDR1 SGDLS, CDR2 YYNGEE. Written as DNA, the CDR3 is TGTGCCAGCAGCTCCAATCGGGGAGAGACGGCCAAAAACATTCAGTACTTC. Its translation: CASSSNRGETAKNIQYF.

The V call is TRBV15, the J call TRBJ2-7, with TRBD1 identical over 7 bases. Germline V gives CDR1 LNHNV, CDR2 YYDKDF (reference sequence). V shed 1 base and J 6 bases; nucleotides not matched to a gene: 6. The CDR3 totals 14 residues. CDR3 residues: CATSRARGPGEQYF. CDR3 bases: TGTGCCACCAGCAGAGCGAGGGGGCCGGGCGAGCAGTACTTC.

The rearrangement links TRBV7-2 to TRBJ2-5; either TRBD1 or TRBD2 may supply D (5 bases each). The length of the CDR3 is 12 residues. Germline V gives CDR1 SGHTA, CDR2 FQGNSA. Trimming shortened V by 8 bases and J by 3 bases, and 10 bases separated the two germline ends. The CDR3 region is CASGDPKETQYF. CDR3 nucleotide sequence: TGTGCCAGCGGGGACCCAAAAGAGACCCAGTACTTC.

This chain uses TRBV18 with TRBJ2-2; TRBD2 agrees at 9 bases. The germline gives CDR1 KGHSH, CDR2 LQKENI. Unmatched junction bases numbered 3, after V lost 0 bases and J lost 4 bases. The CDR3 contains 16 residues. The CDR3 sequence is CASSPPGLALTGELFF. The DNA for the CDR3 is TGTGCCAGCTCACCACCGGGACTAGCTCTCACCGGGGAGCTGTTTTTT.

This rearrangement joins TRBV28 to TRBJ1-5; D unclear. Trimming shortened V by 8 bases and J by 5 bases, and 4 bases separated the two germline ends. From germline, CDR1 is MDHEN and CDR2 SYDVKM. The CDR3 has 10 amino acids. The CDR3 nucleotides are TGTGCCAGCGGGGATCAGCCCCAGCATTTT. Amino acid sequence: CASGDQPQHF.

The chain carries TRBV6-5 and TRBJ1-1; 7 nucleotides line up with TRBD1. The length of the CDR3 is 14 residues. J gave up 1 base and V 4 bases, and 3 bases lay outside the gene matches. The germline V gene encodes CDR1 MNHEY and CDR2 SVGAGI. The CDR3 DNA reads TGTGCCAGCAGTTCCCGACAGGGGAACACTGAAGCTTTCTTT. Translating it yields CASSSRQGNTEAFF.

The rearrangement uses TRBV6-5 and TRBJ1-1; D not resolved. The CDR3 consists of 14 residues. Trimming cost V 0 bases and J 6 bases, with 11 bases left between them. From germline, CDR1 is MNHEY and CDR2 SVGAGI. CDR3 sequence reads: CASSYSVGGSEAFF. In nucleotides, the CDR3 is TGTGCCAGCAGTTACTCGGTGGGAGGATCTGAAGCTTTCTTT.

The chain joins TRBV15 to TRBJ1-5; D is unresolved. Germline values: CDR1 LNHNV, CDR2 YYDKDF (reference sequence). V shed 0 bases and J shed 0 bases, with 9 bases lying between them. This CDR3 has 16 residues. In nucleotides, the CDR3 is TGTGCCACCAGCAGAGAGGCGGAAGCTAGCAATCAGCCCCAGCATTTT. Protein sequence: CATSREAEASNQPQHF. The full variable domain, with the rest looked up from reference TRBV15 and TRBJ1-5, is DAMVIQNPRYQVTQFGKPVTLSCSQTLNHNVMYWYQQKSSQAPKLLFHYYDKDFNNEADTPDNFQSRRPNTSFCFLDIRSPGLGDTAMYLCATSREAEASNQPQHFGDGTRLSIL.

The chain is built from TRBV11-2 and TRBJ1-3, with D possibly being TRBD1 (5 bases). Germline loops: CDR1 SGHAT, CDR2 FQNNGV. V dropped 1 base and J dropped 0 bases, with 13 bases sitting between them. The CDR3 runs to 17 residues. Here the CDR3 DNA reads TGTGCCAGCAGCTTAGTTCGGGGACCGAACTCTGGAAACACCATATATTTT. It yields the protein CASSLVRGPNSGNTIYF.

The genes are TRBV11-2 and TRBJ2-1, with D uncertain. There are 13 residues in the CDR3. V was trimmed by 7 bases and J by 4 bases, leaving 11 bases between them. CDR1 is SGHAT and CDR2 is FQNNGV in the germline V gene. CDR3 nucleotide sequence: TGTGCCAGCACCAAGGAACTATACAATGAGCAGTTCTTC. This gives the protein CASTKELYNEQFF.

The V gene is TRBV27, the J gene TRBJ2-1; D unresolved. V was pared by 5 bases and J by 0 bases, with 14 bases between. The length of the CDR3 is 16 residues. Germline assignment: CDR1 MNHEY and CDR2 SMNVEV (reference sequence). In DNA, the CDR3 is TGTGCCAGCAGTCCCATACCCCGGAGCTCCTACAATGAGCAGTTCTTC. Its translation is CASSPIPRSSYNEQFF.

The chain combines TRBV6-7 with TRBJ2-3; TRBD2 agrees at 12 bases. TRBV6-7 is sorted into the ORF group, with uncertain function. This CDR3 has 16 amino acids. J lost 2 bases, V lost 6 bases, and 6 bases had no gene match. CDR3 nucleotides: TGTGCCAGCAGCCTCGGACTAGCGGGAACCACAGATACGCAGTATTTT. This codes for CASSLGLAGTTDTQYF.

The chain joins TRBV15 to TRBJ1-2; a possible D gene is TRBD1 (5 bases). Between the trimmed V and J ends, which lost 1 base and 7 bases, there was a span of 13 bases. Per the germline V gene, CDR1 is LNHNV and CDR2 is YYDKDF (reference sequence). The CDR3 is 14 amino acids. In DNA, the CDR3 is TGTGCCACCAGCAGAGTCCCCAGGGAGAGTGGCTACACCTTC. Its translation is CATSRVPRESGYTF.

The V and J genes are TRBV15 and TRBJ1-5; tentatively, D is TRBD1 (5 bases). This CDR3 comprises 15 residues. Per germline, CDR1 LNHNV and CDR2 YYDKDF (reference sequence). V was shortened by 0 bases and J by 2 bases, with 8 bases between the two germline ends. The CDR3 loop reads CATSREQGGNQPQHF. The CDR3 DNA reads as TGTGCCACCAGCAGAGAGCAGGGAGGCAATCAGCCCCAGCATTTT.